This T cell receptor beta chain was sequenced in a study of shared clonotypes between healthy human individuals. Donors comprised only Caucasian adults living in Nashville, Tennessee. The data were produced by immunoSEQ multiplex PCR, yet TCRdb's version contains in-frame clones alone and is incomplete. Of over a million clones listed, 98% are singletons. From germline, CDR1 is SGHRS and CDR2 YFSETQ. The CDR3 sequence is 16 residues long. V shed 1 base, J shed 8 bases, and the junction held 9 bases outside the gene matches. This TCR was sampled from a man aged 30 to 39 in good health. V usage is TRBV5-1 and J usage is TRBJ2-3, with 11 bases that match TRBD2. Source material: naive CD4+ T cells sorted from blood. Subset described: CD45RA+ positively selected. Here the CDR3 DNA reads TGCGCCAGCAGCTTGACTAGCGGGGGCCTAGGAGGTACGCAGTATTTT. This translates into CASSLTSGGLGGTQYF.